The 26 T cell receptor beta chains presented below share a single source sample, sequenced in a study of CD8 T cells in Susac syndrome. Random hexamers were used to reverse transcribe about 0.5 to 1 ug of RNA. From the immunoSEQ multiplex PCR reads, TCRdb called clonotypes with MiXCR, one entry per CDR3 protein. The table shows under 200,000 distinct CDR3 sequences, with just over 90% occurring only once. Specimen: CD4+ T cells from PBMCs. Receptors originate from a human donor in good health.

The chain recombines TRBV6-5 with TRBJ2-3, with 10 bases aligning to TRBD2. Looked up from germline, CDR1 is MNHEY and CDR2 is SVGAGI. This CDR3 has 13 amino acids. Losses at the gene ends were 4 bases for V and 11 bases for J; bases not matched to a gene: 6. The CDR3 is CASSSFLAGEQYF. The CDR3 DNA follows: TGTGCCAGCAGTTCCTTTCTAGCGGGGGAGCAGTATTTT.

Points on this clonotype: Its ends do not fully match the called genes, so a read error is possible. V usage is TRBV29-1 and J usage is TRBJ1-1; D not certain. Germline V gene lookup returns CDR1 SQVTM and CDR2 ANQGSEA. This CDR3 has 12 residues. CDR3 nucleotides: TGCAGCGTTGTGAGGCCGAACACTGAAGCTTCCTTT. It encodes CSVVRPNTEASF.

The genes are TRBV5-1 and TRBJ1-1, with D tentatively TRBD1 (5 bases). This CDR3 region has 14 residues. Germline CDR1 reads SGHRS; CDR2 reads YFSETQ. Between the trimmed V and J ends, which lost 4 bases and 2 bases, there was a span of 12 bases. The CDR3 sequence is CASSRGDGNTEAFF. CDR3 nucleotides: TGCGCCAGCAGCAGGGGAGATGGAAACACTGAAGCTTTCTTT.

The chain joins TRBV6-5 to TRBJ2-7; 9 bases agree with TRBD2. The CDR3 totals 19 residues. V gave up 4 bases and J gave up 5 bases; unmatched junction bases: 21. The germline V gene has CDR1 MNHEY and CDR2 SVGAGI. The CDR3 reads CASSSKRTGWASGNHEQYF. In nucleotides, the CDR3 is TGTGCCAGCAGTTCCAAACGGACAGGTTGGGCTAGCGGGAACCACGAGCAGTACTTC.

J is TRBJ2-1 and V is TRBV19; possibly TRBD1 for D (6 bases). Germline V lookup: CDR1 LNHDA, CDR2 SQIVND (reference sequence). V lost 5 bases, J lost 13 bases, and 12 bases lay in between. The CDR3 consists of 11 residues. CDR3 in amino acids: CASSLRQAQFF. Here the CDR3 DNA reads TGTGCCAGTAGTTTAAGACAGGCTCAGTTCTTC. Full variable domain (remainder filled in from reference TRBV19 and TRBJ2-1): DGGITQSPKYLFRKEGQNVTLSCEQNLNHDAMYWYRQDPGQGLRLIYYSQIVNDFQKGDIAEGYSVSREKKESFPLTVTSAQKNPTAFYLCASSLRQAQFFGPGTRLTVL.

A word on this clonotype: One end of the junction varies from germline; a read error may be responsible. The rearrangement joins TRBV4-3 to TRBJ2-2; the match to TRBD2 covers 14 bases. The germline V gene has CDR1 LGHNA and CDR2 YSLEER. CDR3 length equals 18 residues. Written as DNA, the CDR3 is TGCGCCAGCAGCCAAGGAGGACTAGCGGGGGGCTCCACCGGGGAGCTGCTTTTT. It yields the protein CASSQGGLAGGSTGELLF.

The chain uses TRBV5-1 and TRBJ2-7; 11 bases fit TRBD2. This CDR3 is 15 amino acids long. V lost 2 bases to trimming and J lost 0 bases; unmatched junction nucleotides: 1. Looked up from germline, CDR1 is SGHRS and CDR2 is YFSETQ. The chain's CDR3 is CASSFSGGASYEQYF. The DNA for the CDR3 is TGCGCCAGCAGCTTTAGCGGGGGGGCCTCCTACGAGCAGTACTTC.

The chain recombines TRBV20-1 with TRBJ1-5; 8 nucleotides match TRBD1. Trimming took 3 bases from V and 2 from J; bases not matched to a gene: 6. The CDR3 runs to 15 residues. The germline CDR1 and CDR2 sequences are DFQATT and SNEGSKA (reference sequence). Written as DNA, the CDR3 is TGCAGTGCTAGTTCTACAGGGGGAGGCAATCAGCCCCAGCATTTT. The encoded protein is CSASSTGGGNQPQHF.

The gene calls are TRBV7-9 and TRBJ1-4; 8 bases line up with TRBD1. V trimming: 5 bases; J trimming: 5 bases; junction bases outside the gene matches: 4. The CDR3 extends over 14 amino acids. Germline CDR1 SEHNR, CDR2 FQNEAQ (reference sequence). The CDR3 bases are TGTGCCAGCAGCCAGGACAGGGAGAATGAAAAACTGTTTTTT. It is translated as CASSQDRENEKLFF.

The chain is built from TRBV15 and TRBJ2-1; tentative D call: TRBD2 (6 bases). The V end lost 5 bases, the J end lost 8 bases, and 10 bases lay between the germline ends. CDR1 and CDR2 (germline): LNHNV, YYDKDF (reference sequence). The CDR3 length is 12 residues. The CDR3 DNA sequence: TGTGCCACCAGCGCGCGGGGTTATGAGCAGTTCTTC. It is translated as CATSARGYEQFF.

The genes are TRBV6-5 and TRBJ2-3, with 9 nucleotides matching TRBD1. J gave up 3 bases and V 8 bases, and 6 bases lay outside the gene matches. Germline CDR1 reads MNHEY; CDR2 reads SVGAGI. This CDR3 contains 14 residues. The CDR3 DNA follows: TGTGCCAGCGGTTCCGGACAGGGGACAGATACGCAGTATTTT. It yields the protein CASGSGQGTDTQYF.

The CDR3 region is CSARPRDRLLEGYTF. Written as DNA, the CDR3 is TGCAGTGCTAGACCCCGGGACAGACTTTTGGAGGGCTACACCTTC. The chain employs TRBV20-1 and TRBJ1-2; 7 bases align to TRBD1. Losses at the gene ends were 2 bases for V and 8 bases for J; bases not matched to a gene: 14. Germline values: CDR1 DFQATT, CDR2 SNEGSKA (reference sequence). CDR3 length: 15 amino acids.

This clonotype has only one observation. The chain links TRBV28 to TRBJ1-3; possible D gene TRBD1, 6 bases. With 5 bases removed from V and 7 bases from J, the gap between germline ends came to 12 bases. Looked up from germline, CDR1 is MDHEN and CDR2 is SYDVKM. This CDR3 spans 13 amino acids. In DNA, the CDR3 is TGTGCCAGCAGTGCCGGGACATTTAACACCATATATTTT. Its translation: CASSAGTFNTIYF. Full variable domain (missing parts from reference TRBV28 and TRBJ1-3): DVKVTQSSRYLVKRTGEKVFLECVQDMDHENMFWYRQDPGLGLRLIYFSYDVKMKEKGDIPEGYSVSREKKERFSLILESASTNQTSMYLCASSAGTFNTIYFGEGSWLTVV.

The gene calls are TRBV19 and TRBJ2-3; D not certain. The ends were cut back, 3 bases at V and 4 bases at J, with 11 bases in the middle. The CDR3 covers 14 residues. Per germline, CDR1 LNHDA and CDR2 SQIVND (reference sequence). CDR3 region: CASSIVSWADTQYF. DNA for the CDR3: TGTGCCAGTAGTATCGTCAGTTGGGCAGATACGCAGTATTTT. Drawing the rest from reference TRBV19 and TRBJ2-3, the complete variable domain is DGGITQSPKYLFRKEGQNVTLSCEQNLNHDAMYWYRQDPGQGLRLIYYSQIVNDFQKGDIAEGYSVSREKKESFPLTVTSAQKNPTAFYLCASSIVSWADTQYFGPGTRLTVL.

This clonotype was picked up one time. J is TRBJ2-3 and V is TRBV20-1; 7 bases align to TRBD1. J was trimmed by 2 bases and V by 0 bases; bases with no gene match: 14. CDR3 size: 18 residues. Germline loops: CDR1 DFQATT, CDR2 SNEGSKA (reference sequence). The CDR3 reads CSARDPSRGQTHTDTQYF. The CDR3 bases are TGCAGTGCTAGAGATCCTAGTCGGGGACAGACGCACACAGATACGCAGTATTTT.

The CDR3 here is CASSPLVGAEGANVLTF. DNA for the CDR3: TGTGCCAGCTCACCACTTGTGGGGGCTGAAGGGGCCAACGTCCTGACTTTC. This rearrangement joins TRBV18 to TRBJ2-6; weak D call: TRBD1 (6 bases). This CDR3 has 17 amino acids. Trimming stripped 1 base from V and 4 bases from J, with 14 bases between. CDR1 is KGHSH and CDR2 is LQKENI in the germline V gene.

The chain joins TRBV7-2 to TRBJ2-3; D not certain. V was trimmed by 5 bases and J by 1 base, leaving 7 bases between them. The CDR3 is 13 amino acids. Germline CDR1 reads SGHTA; CDR2 reads FQGNSA. DNA for the CDR3: TGTGCCAGCAGCGTTCGGGGCACAGATACGCAGTATTTT. This translates into CASSVRGTDTQYF.

This clonotype appeared a single time. The V call is TRBV24-1, the J call TRBJ2-5; D possibly uses TRBD1 or TRBD2 (6 bases each). The ends were cut back, 6 bases at V and 3 bases at J, with 19 bases in the middle. This CDR3 region has 16 residues. CDR1 and CDR2 from the germline V gene are KGHDR and SFDVKD. The DNA for the CDR3 is TGTGCCACCAGTCCACCGGGGGCACTTCTAGAAGAGACCCAGTACTTC. This translates into CATSPPGALLEETQYF.

The chain uses TRBV29-1 and TRBJ2-7; tentative D call: TRBD1 (5 bases). V lost 4 bases and J 2 bases, leaving 6 bases between the germline ends. The CDR3 has 11 amino acids. Germline lookup yields CDR1 SQVTM and CDR2 ANQGSEA. The DNA for the CDR3 is TGCAGCGTTGGGGGCACCTACGAGCAGTACTTC. It codes for CSVGGTYEQYF.

The chain recombines TRBV21-1 with TRBJ2-2; TRBD2 is the table's D call, not checked against the DNA. TRBV21-1 is given as a pseudogene. The CDR3 is 16 residues long. The CDR3 DNA follows: TGTGCCAGCAGCAAAGCGAAAAGGGCTCGCACCGGGGAGCTGTTTTTT. Translation: CASSKAKRARTGELFF.

The J gene is TRBJ2-3, the V gene TRBV12-3 or TRBV12-4; TRBD2 aligns across 9 bases. CDR3 length: 16 residues. V lost 0 bases, J lost 5 bases, and 6 bases stayed unmatched. CDR3 DNA sequence: TGTGCCAGCAGTTTAGCCCGCGGGGGGGCAGGAGATACGCAGTATTTT. Residues: CASSLARGGAGDTQYF.

The chain carries TRBV6-1 and TRBJ2-3; 9 bases map to TRBD2. CDR1 and CDR2 (germline): MNHNS, SASEGT. The CDR3 is made up of 17 amino acids. The junction had 11 bases not matched to a gene; V was cut back by 7 bases and J by 0 bases. In DNA form, the CDR3 reads TGTGCCAGCACCCCTTACGGTACTAGCGGGAGCACAGATACGCAGTATTTT. Translating it yields CASTPYGTSGSTDTQYF.

This chain joins TRBV2 and TRBJ1-4; D is ambiguous. The germline V gene encodes CDR1 SNHLY and CDR2 FYNNEI. Trimming left V 3 bases short and J 8 bases short, with 4 bases between. There are 11 residues in the CDR3. The chain's CDR3 is CASSEGEKLFF. As DNA, the CDR3 is TGTGCCAGCAGTGAGGGCGAAAAACTGTTTTTT. The full variable domain, with the rest looked up from reference TRBV2 and TRBJ1-4, is EPEVTQTPSHQVTQMGQEVILRCVPISNHLYFYWYRQILGQKVEFLVSFYNNEISEKSEIFDDQFSVERPDGSNFTLKIRSTKLEDSAMYFCASSEGEKLFFGSGTQLSVL.

This clonotype appeared once. The chain joins TRBV30 to TRBJ1-1; a possible D gene is TRBD1 (5 bases). The germline V gene encodes CDR1 GTSNPN and CDR2 SVGIG (reference sequence). The V gene lost 1 base and the J gene lost 2 bases, with 8 bases spanning the gap. The CDR3 has 13 residues. The CDR3 DNA reads as TGTGCCTGGAGTGGACAGATTAACACTGAAGCTTTCTTT. The encoded protein is CAWSGQINTEAFF.

In this sample, this clonotype turned up a few times. This chain uses TRBV6-1 with TRBJ1-1, with D possibly matching TRBD1 (6 bases). The length of the CDR3 is 12 residues. In germline, CDR1 is MNHNS, CDR2 SASEGT. V was clipped by 10 bases and J by 1 base, with 10 bases between them. CDR3 DNA: TGTGCCACCGACAGGTCGAACACTGAAGCTTTCTTT. Translating gives CATDRSNTEAFF.

The V gene is TRBV5-1, the J gene TRBJ2-2; tentative D call: TRBD1 (5 bases). In germline, CDR1 is SGHRS, CDR2 YFSETQ. This CDR3 region has 14 residues. Trimming left V 0 bases short and J 4 bases short, with 7 bases between. The CDR3 bases are TGCGCCAGCAGCTTGGCCACAGGCACCGGGGAGCTGTTTTTT. Translation: CASSLATGTGELFF.